This paragraph covers one T cell receptor beta chain sequence. The sample is drawn from a study of T cell responses to AZD1222 COVID-19 vaccine. Sequenced by immunoSEQ multiplex PCR; TCRdb stores in-frame clones only, minus some. The data contain about 120,000 clones, roughly 93% of them singletons. V shed 4 bases and J shed 5 bases, with 11 bases lying between them. The germline V gene encodes CDR1 SGHDN and CDR2 FVKESK. The CDR3 runs to 13 residues. The sequence came from an adult in good health. The chain joins TRBV14 to TRBJ1-2; a weak D match, TRBD1 (5 bases). Sample: peripheral blood, taken on day 0 of AZD1222 vaccination. The CDR3 spells CASSRGLQYGYTF. DNA for the CDR3: TGTGCCAGCAGCCGGGGGTTACAGTATGGCTACACCTTC.